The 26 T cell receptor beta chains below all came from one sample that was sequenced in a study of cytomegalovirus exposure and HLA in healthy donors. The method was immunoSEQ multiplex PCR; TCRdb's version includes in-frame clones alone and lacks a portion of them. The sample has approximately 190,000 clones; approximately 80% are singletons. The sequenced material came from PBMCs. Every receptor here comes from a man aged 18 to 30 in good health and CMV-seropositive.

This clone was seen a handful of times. In nucleotides, the CDR3 is TGTGCCAGCGCCCCGGGGGGAAATCAGCCCCAGCATTTT. Its translation: CASAPGGNQPQHF. V usage is TRBV7-8 and J usage is TRBJ1-5; a possible D gene is TRBD1 (5 bases). The V gene's germline CDR1 is SGHVS and CDR2 FQNEAQ. V gave up 8 bases and J gave up 4 bases, with 12 bases separating them. CDR3 length: 13 residues.

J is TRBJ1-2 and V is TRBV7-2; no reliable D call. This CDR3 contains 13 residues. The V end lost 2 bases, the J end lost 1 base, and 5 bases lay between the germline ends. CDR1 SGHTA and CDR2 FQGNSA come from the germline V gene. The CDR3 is CASSLPVNYGYTF. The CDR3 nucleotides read TGTGCCAGCAGCTTACCCGTTAACTATGGCTACACCTTC.

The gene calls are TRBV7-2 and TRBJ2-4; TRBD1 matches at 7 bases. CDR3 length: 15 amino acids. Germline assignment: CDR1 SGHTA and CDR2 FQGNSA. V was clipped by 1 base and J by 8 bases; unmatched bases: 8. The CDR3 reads CASSLERGGRHIQYF. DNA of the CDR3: TGTGCCAGCAGCTTAGAGAGAGGGGGCCGTCACATTCAGTACTTC.

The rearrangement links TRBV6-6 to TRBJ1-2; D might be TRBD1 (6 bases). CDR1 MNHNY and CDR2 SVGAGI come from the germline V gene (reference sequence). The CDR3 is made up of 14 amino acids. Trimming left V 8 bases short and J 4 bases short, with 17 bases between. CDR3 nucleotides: TGTGCCAGCTACGCGGGGGGCCTCGGCTATGGCTACACCTTC. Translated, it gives CASYAGGLGYGYTF.

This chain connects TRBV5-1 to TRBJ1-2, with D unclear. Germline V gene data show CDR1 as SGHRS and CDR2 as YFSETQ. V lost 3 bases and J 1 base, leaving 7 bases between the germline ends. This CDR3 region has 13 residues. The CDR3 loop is CASSSSSNYGYTF. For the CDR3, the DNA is TGCGCCAGCAGCTCGAGTAGTAACTATGGCTACACCTTC.

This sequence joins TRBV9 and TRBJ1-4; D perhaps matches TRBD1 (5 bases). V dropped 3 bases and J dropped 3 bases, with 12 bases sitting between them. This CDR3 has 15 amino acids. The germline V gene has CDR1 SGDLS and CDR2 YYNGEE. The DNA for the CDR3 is TGTGCCAGCAGCGCCTCTCCAGGGTCTAATGAAAAACTGTTTTTT. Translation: CASSASPGSNEKLFF.

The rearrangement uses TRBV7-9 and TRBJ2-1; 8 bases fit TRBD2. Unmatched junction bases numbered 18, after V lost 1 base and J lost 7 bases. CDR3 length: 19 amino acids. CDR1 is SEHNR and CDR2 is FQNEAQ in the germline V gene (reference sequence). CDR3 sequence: CASSLVGGGRIGAGNEQFF. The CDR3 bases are TGTGCCAGCAGCTTAGTAGGAGGCGGGAGGATTGGTGCGGGGAATGAGCAGTTCTTC.

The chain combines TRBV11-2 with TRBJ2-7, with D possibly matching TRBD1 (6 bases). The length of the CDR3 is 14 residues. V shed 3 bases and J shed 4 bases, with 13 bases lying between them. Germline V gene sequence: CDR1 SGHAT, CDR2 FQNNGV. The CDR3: CASSFRRGGYEQYF. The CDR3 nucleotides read TGTGCCAGCAGCTTTCGCAGGGGCGGTTACGAGCAGTACTTC.

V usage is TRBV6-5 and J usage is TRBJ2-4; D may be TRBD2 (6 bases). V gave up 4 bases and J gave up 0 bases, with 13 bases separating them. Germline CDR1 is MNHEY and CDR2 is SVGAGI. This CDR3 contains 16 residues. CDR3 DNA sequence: TGTGCCAGCAGTTCCCCGAGGGGACTAGCCAAAAACATTCAGTACTTC. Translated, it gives CASSSPRGLAKNIQYF.

This CDR3 reads CASSTLRQGNEQFF. Written as DNA, the CDR3 is TGTGCCAGCAGTACCCTTCGACAGGGCAATGAGCAGTTCTTC. The chain uses TRBV27 and TRBJ2-1, with 7 bases that match TRBD1. J gave up 6 bases and V 5 bases, and 7 bases lay outside the gene matches. CDR1 is MNHEY and CDR2 is SMNVEV in the germline V gene (reference sequence). The CDR3 covers 14 residues.

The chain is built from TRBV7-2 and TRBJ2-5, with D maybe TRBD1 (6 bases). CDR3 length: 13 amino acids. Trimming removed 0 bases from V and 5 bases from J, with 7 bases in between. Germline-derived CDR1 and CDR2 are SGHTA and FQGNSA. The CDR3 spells CASSLARGETQYF. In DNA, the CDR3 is TGTGCCAGCAGCTTAGCGAGGGGGGAGACCCAGTACTTC.

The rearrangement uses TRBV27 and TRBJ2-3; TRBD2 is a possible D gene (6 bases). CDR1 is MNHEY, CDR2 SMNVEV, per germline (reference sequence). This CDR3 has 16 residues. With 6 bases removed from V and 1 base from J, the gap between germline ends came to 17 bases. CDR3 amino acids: CASSFSGDGRTDTQYF. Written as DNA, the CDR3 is TGTGCCAGCAGCTTTTCGGGGGACGGGCGCACAGATACGCAGTATTTT.

The CDR3 DNA sequence: TGTGCCAGCAGAGCCTCGGGAGGCTCCTACAATGAGCAGTTCTTC. Protein: CASRASGGSYNEQFF. The rearrangement joins TRBV9 to TRBJ2-1, with TRBD2 matching 7 bases. Germline lookup yields CDR1 SGDLS and CDR2 YYNGEE. This CDR3 region has 15 residues. The junction had 5 bases not matched to a gene; V was cut back by 5 bases and J by 0 bases.

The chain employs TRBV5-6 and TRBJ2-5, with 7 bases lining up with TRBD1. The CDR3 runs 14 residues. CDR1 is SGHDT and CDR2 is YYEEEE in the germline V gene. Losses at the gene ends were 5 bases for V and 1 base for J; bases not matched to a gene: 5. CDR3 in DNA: TGTGCCAGCAGGGGGACAGACGTCCAAGAGACCCAGTACTTC. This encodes CASRGTDVQETQYF.

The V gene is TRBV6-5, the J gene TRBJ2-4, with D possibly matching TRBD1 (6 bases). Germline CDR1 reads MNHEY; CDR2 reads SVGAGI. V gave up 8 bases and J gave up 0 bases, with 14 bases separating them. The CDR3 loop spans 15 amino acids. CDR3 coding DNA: TGTGCCAGCGGGACACCCACAGGAGCCAAAAACATTCAGTACTTC. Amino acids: CASGTPTGAKNIQYF.

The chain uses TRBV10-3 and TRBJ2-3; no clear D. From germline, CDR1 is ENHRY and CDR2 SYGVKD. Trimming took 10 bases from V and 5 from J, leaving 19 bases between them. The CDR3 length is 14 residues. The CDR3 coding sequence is TGTGCCACCGCGCGCCAGGCCCCAAGAGATACGCAGTATTTT. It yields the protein CATARQAPRDTQYF.

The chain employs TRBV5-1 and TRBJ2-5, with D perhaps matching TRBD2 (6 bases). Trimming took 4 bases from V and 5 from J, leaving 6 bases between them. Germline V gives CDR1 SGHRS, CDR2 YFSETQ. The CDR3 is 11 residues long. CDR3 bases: TGCGCCAGCAGCGCGGGGGAGACCCAGTACTTC. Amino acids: CASSAGETQYF.

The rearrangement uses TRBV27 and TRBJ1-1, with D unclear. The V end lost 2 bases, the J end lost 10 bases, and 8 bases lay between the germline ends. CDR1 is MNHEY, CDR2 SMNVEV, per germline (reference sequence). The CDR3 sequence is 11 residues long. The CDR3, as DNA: TGTGCCAGCAGTTTAGGGCAGAGAGCTTTCTTT. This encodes CASSLGQRAFF.

The DNA for the CDR3 is TGTGCCAGCAGCTTACGGGCTAGCGGTGTACACTACAATGAGCAGTTCTTC. This encodes CASSLRASGVHYNEQFF. The chain recombines TRBV13 with TRBJ2-1, with 7 bases lining up with TRBD2. Germline V gene sequence: CDR1 PRHDT, CDR2 FYEKMQ (reference sequence). The CDR3 totals 17 residues. V dropped 2 bases and J dropped 3; count of bases not matched to a gene: 10.

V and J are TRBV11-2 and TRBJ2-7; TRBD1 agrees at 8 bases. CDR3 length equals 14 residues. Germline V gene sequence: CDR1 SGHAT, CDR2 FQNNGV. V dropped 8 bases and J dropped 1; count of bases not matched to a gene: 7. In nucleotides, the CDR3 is TGTGCCAGCCGAGGACAGGGAGATTCCTACGAGCAGTACTTC. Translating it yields CASRGQGDSYEQYF.

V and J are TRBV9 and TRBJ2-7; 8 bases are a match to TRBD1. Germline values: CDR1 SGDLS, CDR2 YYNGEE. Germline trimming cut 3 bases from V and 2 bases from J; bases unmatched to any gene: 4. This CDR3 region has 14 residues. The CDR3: CASSGGTGPYEQYF. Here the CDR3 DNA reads TGTGCCAGCAGCGGCGGGACAGGACCCTACGAGCAGTACTTC.

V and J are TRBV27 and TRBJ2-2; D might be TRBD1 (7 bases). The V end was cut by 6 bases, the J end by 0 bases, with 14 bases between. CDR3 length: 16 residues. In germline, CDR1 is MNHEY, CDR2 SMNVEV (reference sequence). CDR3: CASRSGGTANTGELFF. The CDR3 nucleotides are TGTGCCAGCAGGAGTGGCGGGACAGCGAACACCGGGGAGCTGTTTTTT.

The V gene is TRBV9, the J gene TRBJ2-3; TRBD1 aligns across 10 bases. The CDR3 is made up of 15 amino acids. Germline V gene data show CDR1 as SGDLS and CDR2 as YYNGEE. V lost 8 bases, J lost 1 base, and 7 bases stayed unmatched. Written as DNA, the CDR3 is TGTGCCAGTCAGGGACAGGGGTCGGGCACAGATACGCAGTATTTT. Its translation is CASQGQGSGTDTQYF.

The CDR3 sequence is CASSGTFPSSGANVLTF. CDR3 DNA: TGTGCCAGCAGTGGGACATTTCCGAGCTCTGGGGCCAACGTCCTGACTTTC. V and J are TRBV25-1 and TRBJ2-6; D is perhaps TRBD1 (5 bases). V was pared by 4 bases and J by 0 bases, with 13 bases between. Germline assignment: CDR1 MGHDK and CDR2 SYGVNS. This CDR3 has 17 amino acids.

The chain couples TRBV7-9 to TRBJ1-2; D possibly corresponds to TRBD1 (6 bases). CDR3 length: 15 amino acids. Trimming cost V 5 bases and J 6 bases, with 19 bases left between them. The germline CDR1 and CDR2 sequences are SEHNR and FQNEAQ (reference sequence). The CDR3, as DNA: TGTGCCAGCAGCCCACCGGACAGAAGAACGGATGGCTACACCTTC. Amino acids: CASSPPDRRTDGYTF. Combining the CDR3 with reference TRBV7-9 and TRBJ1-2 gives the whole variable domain DTGVSQNPRHKITKRGQNVTFRCDPISEHNRLYWYRQTLGQGPEFLTYFQNEAQLEKSRLLSDRFSAERPKGSFSTLEIQRTEQGDSAMYLCASSPPDRRTDGYTFGSGTRLTVV.

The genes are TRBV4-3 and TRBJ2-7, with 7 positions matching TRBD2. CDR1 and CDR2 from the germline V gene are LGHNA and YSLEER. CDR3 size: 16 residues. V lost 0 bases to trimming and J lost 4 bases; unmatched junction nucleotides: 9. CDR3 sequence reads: CASSQEGRGGGYEQYF. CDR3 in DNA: TGCGCCAGCAGCCAAGAGGGGCGGGGCGGGGGATACGAGCAGTACTTC.